Sequencing of this TCR beta chain was carried out in a study of blood T cell repertoires in COVID-19. About the research overall: In each case, the material was cDNA or gDNA derived from T cells, B-cell-depleted T cells, or PBMCs.

The cohort comprised adults aged about 18 to 100 years residing in about two dozen US areas. Germline loops: CDR1 MNHEY, CDR2 SVGAGI. Trimming shortened V by 8 bases and J by 2 bases, and 12 bases separated the two germline ends. This CDR3 region has 14 residues. Clones were read by immunoSEQ multiplex PCR, and TCRdb kept only the in-frame ones, dropping some. Of a few hundred thousand clones listed, about 86% are singletons. This clonotype was sampled from a middle-aged woman with acute COVID-19. This chain connects TRBV6-5 to TRBJ2-2; D may be TRBD1 (5 bases). The sequencing sample was made of PBMCs or T cells enriched from blood (not recorded which). The CDR3 reads CASQRQYNTGELFF. For the CDR3, the DNA is TGTGCCAGCCAGAGACAGTACAACACCGGGGAGCTGTTTTTT.